This entry features one TCR beta chain sequence. Per the original methods: Amplified reference gene primers provided the basis for estimating nucleated cell counts. Only in-frame clones appear in the TCRdb table, and some are missing; sequencing was by immunoSEQ multiplex PCR. For V, J and clone size, that table is used; D and trimming come from the DNA. The top ten hold roughly 21% of the sample, which has 25,000 to 30,000 clones, 60% to 80% seen once. This CDR3 has 14 residues. CDR1 is SGHTA, CDR2 FQGNSA, per germline. V lost 5 bases and J lost 6; bases outside the gene matches: 9. The data are from a study of blood T cell repertoires in COVID-19. At the level of the study: Samples of COVID-19 (acute and convalescent) were obtained from the United States, Italy and Spain. T cells, B-cell-depleted T cells, or PBMCs provided the cDNA or gDNA that served as material.

The sequenced sample was peripheral blood. This clonotype was sampled from a boy under 10 years old with active or convalescent COVID-19. The gene calls are TRBV7-2 and TRBJ1-2, with 7 bases matching TRBD1. CDR3 region: CASSNKQGPNGYTF. CDR3 DNA: TGTGCCAGCAGCAATAAACAGGGGCCCAATGGCTACACCTTC. Filled out from reference TRBV7-2 and TRBJ1-2, the complete variable domain reads GAGVSQSPSNKVTEKGKDVELRCDPISGHTALYWYRQSLGQGLEFLIYFQGNSAPDKSGLPSDRFSAERTGGSVSTLTIQRTQQEDSAVYLCASSNKQGPNGYTFGSGTRLTVV.